Listed here is a single T cell receptor (beta chain). The antigen it recognizes is unknown. The sample holds no much larger clone one base away, and base qualities are not on file. From its cysteine to its phenylalanine, the CDR3 spans 16 amino acids. Only CDR3 DNA remains: 48 bases, in frame from the first base. CDR1 and CDR2 are drawn from the germline V gene: KGHDR, SFDVKD. A distance of 13 bases separates the germline ends of V and J, which lose 0 bases and 5 bases respectively. Library method: the immunoSEQ multiplex PCR assay. As stored in TCRdb, this immuneACCESS dataset retains in-frame rearrangements with V and J assigned. A fraction of the clones does not appear; measured against another copy, unresolved V genes explain less than half of the discrepancy, and the remainder lacks a known reason. This sample lists roughly 95,000 clones; roughly 92% were detected once. The ten top clones hold 3% of the sample.

This record belongs to a study of control samples from healthy donors and cancer patients (dated by TCRdb to about 2020). The receptor chain draws on TRBV24-1 and TRBJ2-1, and possibly TRBD2, on 6 matching bases. The sequencing input was blood. This TCR was recovered from a human donor in good health. The donor label of this sample is uncertain. The nucleotide sequence reads as follows: TGTGCCACCAGTGATTTGCCCGGCGGGGCGGACAATGAGCAGTTCTTC. It translates to CATSDLPGGADNEQFF.